One TCR beta chain is described in this entry. The sample belongs to a study of T cell repertoires in ileal Crohn's disease. Time point here: inflamed ileum from the surgical specimen. Germline assignment: CDR1 SGHVS and CDR2 FNYEAQ. The length of the CDR3 is 14 residues. The ends were cut back, 5 bases at V and 5 bases at J, with 12 bases in the middle. Using immunoSEQ multiplex PCR, the repertoire was profiled, and TCRdb retains in-frame clones only, with some absent. Of around 8,000 clones listed, roughly 85% are singletons. The rearrangement joins TRBV7-6 to TRBJ1-4, with a weak D call TRBD1 (5 bases). Sequencing was performed on ileal tissue. The clonotype was recovered from an adult with Crohn's disease. The CDR3 region is CASSAFGGNEKLFF. The DNA for the CDR3 is TGTGCCAGCAGCGCCTTTGGGGGGAATGAAAAACTGTTTTTT.